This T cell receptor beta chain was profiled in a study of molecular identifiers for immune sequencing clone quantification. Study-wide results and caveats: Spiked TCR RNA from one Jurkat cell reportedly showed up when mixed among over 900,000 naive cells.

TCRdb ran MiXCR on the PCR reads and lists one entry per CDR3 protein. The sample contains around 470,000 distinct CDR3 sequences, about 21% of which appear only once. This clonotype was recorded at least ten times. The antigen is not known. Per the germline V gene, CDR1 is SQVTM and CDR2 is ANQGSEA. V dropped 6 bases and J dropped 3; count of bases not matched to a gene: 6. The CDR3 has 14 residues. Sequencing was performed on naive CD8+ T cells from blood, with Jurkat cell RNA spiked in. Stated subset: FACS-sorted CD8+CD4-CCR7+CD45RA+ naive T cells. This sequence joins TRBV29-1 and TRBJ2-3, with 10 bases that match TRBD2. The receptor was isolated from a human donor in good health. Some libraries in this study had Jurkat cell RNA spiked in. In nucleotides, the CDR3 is TGCAGCGTAGTCCTAGCGGGGGAGACAGATACGCAGTATTTT. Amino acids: CSVVLAGETDTQYF.